The 27 T cell receptor beta chains reported below all come from one sample, sequenced in a study of T cells after posttransplantation cyclophosphamide. Generated by immunoSEQ multiplex PCR, the TCRdb table keeps only in-frame clones and is missing some. The sample has 15,000 to 20,000 clones; about 93% are singletons. The naive gate required viable CD3+CD4+ or CD3+CD8+ cells with CCR7+CD45RA+CD45RO-CD95-CD27+CD28+ phenotype. The sample was naive CD4+ T cells sorted from blood. These receptors came from a woman aged 45-59 years in good health and a related stem cell transplant donor.

This chain connects TRBV11-2 to TRBJ1-3; D might be TRBD1 (5 bases). The CDR3 runs 15 residues. V lost 5 bases and J lost 4, with 15 bases in between. Looked up from germline, CDR1 is SGHAT and CDR2 is FQNNGV. The CDR3 reads CASSVIQGKGNTIYF. The CDR3 DNA sequence: TGTGCCAGCAGCGTCATTCAGGGCAAAGGAAACACCATATATTTT.

The chain employs TRBV7-2 and TRBJ1-1, with 8 bases identical to TRBD1. The CDR3 runs 15 residues. V shed 5 bases, J shed 11 bases, and the junction held 16 bases outside the gene matches. Germline V gene sequence: CDR1 SGHTA, CDR2 FQGNSA. This CDR3 is CASSPQGGIRDGAFF. The CDR3 bases are TGTGCCAGCAGCCCACAGGGGGGGATACGGGACGGGGCTTTCTTT.

The chain uses TRBV6-1 and TRBJ2-1; no firm D call. The V end lost 8 bases, the J end lost 7 bases, and 12 bases lay between the germline ends. Germline CDR1 MNHNS, CDR2 SASEGT. The CDR3 totals 12 residues. The CDR3 bases are TGTGCCAGCCGATGGCAGAATAATGAGCAGTTCTTC. The encoded protein is CASRWQNNEQFF.

This clone was counted a few times. This rearrangement joins TRBV6-5 to TRBJ2-2; D is undetermined. This CDR3 is 13 amino acids long. Germline lookup yields CDR1 MNHEY and CDR2 SVGAGI. Trimming cost V 6 bases and J 7 bases, with 12 bases left between them. The CDR3 is CASSLLGIGELFF. In DNA, the CDR3 is TGTGCCAGCAGCCTTCTAGGAATCGGGGAGCTGTTTTTT.

This chain links TRBV28 with TRBJ1-5; D ambiguous. Looked up from germline, CDR1 is MDHEN and CDR2 is SYDVKM. V lost 5 bases and J 3 bases, leaving 5 bases between the germline ends. The CDR3 spans 12 residues. Here the CDR3 DNA reads TGTGCCAGCAGTCTAACCAATCAGCCCCAGCATTTT. It is translated as CASSLTNQPQHF.

The J gene is TRBJ1-5, the V gene TRBV4-2, with D hard to call. V lost 11 bases to trimming and J lost 0 bases, with 17 bases between them. The CDR3 loop spans 15 amino acids. Germline values: CDR1 LGHNA, CDR2 YNFKEQ. CDR3 in DNA: TGTGCCTCCCGAAATAGACTTGATAGCAATCAGCCCCAGCATTTT. It is translated as CASRNRLDSNQPQHF.

This chain connects TRBV18 to TRBJ2-5; TRBD1 agrees at 8 bases. Germline CDR1 and CDR2: KGHSH and LQKENI. The CDR3 length is 14 residues. The J segment lost 5 bases and the V segment lost 3 bases, leaving 5 bases of the junction unmatched. CDR3 region: CASSPRTGRETQYF. CDR3 DNA: TGTGCCAGCTCACCCCGGACAGGGCGGGAGACCCAGTACTTC. Full variable domain (rest looked up from reference TRBV18 and TRBJ2-5): NAGVMQNPRHLVRRRGQEARLRCSPMKGHSHVYWYRQLPEEGLKFMVYLQKENIIDESGMPKERFSAEFPKEGPSILRIQQVVRGDSAAYFCASSPRTGRETQYFGPGTRLLVL.

V usage is TRBV7-9 and J usage is TRBJ1-4; 7 bases match TRBD1. V shed 11 bases, J shed 6 bases, and the junction held 3 bases outside the gene matches. Germline V gene lookup returns CDR1 SEHNR and CDR2 FQNEAQ (reference sequence). CDR3 length: 11 residues. The CDR3 DNA is TGTGCCGAGGGGGCAGATGAAAAACTGTTTTTT. Translation: CAEGADEKLFF.

The chain links TRBV9 to TRBJ2-3; TRBD2 matches 8 bases. Germline values: CDR1 SGDLS, CDR2 YYNGEE. The CDR3 spans 15 residues. J lost 4 bases, V lost 4 bases, and 8 bases had no gene match. The CDR3 nucleotides read TGTGCCAGCAGCTATGGAACTAGCGGCGCAGATACGCAGTATTTT. This codes for CASSYGTSGADTQYF.

The chain links TRBV15 to TRBJ2-3; TRBD2 matches 8 bases. Germline trimming cut 1 base from V and 2 bases from J; bases unmatched to any gene: 5. Looked up from germline, CDR1 is LNHNV and CDR2 is YYDKDF (reference sequence). The CDR3 has 16 residues. CDR3 sequence (DNA): TGTGCCACCAGCAGAGGGGAAGCGGGGGACACAGATACGCAGTATTTT. Amino acid sequence: CATSRGEAGDTDTQYF.

Notes on this clone: Its ends do not fully match the called genes, so a read error is possible. The rearrangement joins TRBV29-1 to TRBJ1-2; D perhaps matches TRBD1 (5 bases). The CDR3 loop spans 10 amino acids. Germline V gives CDR1 SQVTM, CDR2 ANQGSEA. DNA for the CDR3: TGCAGCGTTGAAGAATACGTGGGGCCCTTC. Its protein is CSVEEYVGPF.

CDR3 DNA: TGCGCCAGCAGCTTGGAGACAGGAAATGAAAAACTGTTTTTT. It yields the protein CASSLETGNEKLFF. J is TRBJ1-4 and V is TRBV5-1; the D gene is possibly TRBD1 (6 bases). The CDR3 is 14 residues long. Between the trimmed V and J ends, which lost 0 bases and 5 bases, there was a span of 8 bases. Germline V gene data show CDR1 as SGHRS and CDR2 as YFSETQ.

This clone was found once. The V call is TRBV4-2, the J call TRBJ2-2; TRBD2 is a possible D gene (6 bases). This CDR3 spans 13 amino acids. With 10 bases removed from V and 7 bases from J, the gap between germline ends came to 16 bases. Germline V CDR1 and CDR2: LGHNA, YNFKEQ. The CDR3 DNA follows: TGTGCCACCCGGGACTTCGGGAACGGGGAGCTGTTTTTT. It specifies CATRDFGNGELFF.

The chain is built from TRBV19 and TRBJ2-2, with 7 bases that match TRBD1. This CDR3 region has 18 residues. From germline, CDR1 is LNHDA and CDR2 SQIVND (reference sequence). The V gene end was trimmed by 3 bases and the J gene end by 1 base; junction bases not matched to a gene: 11. For the CDR3, the DNA is TGTGCCAGTAGTATTTTCTATCGAGGGGGCGGGAACACCGGGGAGCTGTTTTTT. This gives the protein CASSIFYRGGGNTGELFF.

This chain links TRBV5-1 with TRBJ2-7, with 8 bases fitting TRBD1. J gave up 4 bases and V 5 bases, and 17 bases lay outside the gene matches. CDR1 is SGHRS, CDR2 YFSETQ, per germline. The CDR3 has 17 amino acids. This CDR3 is CASRPGQGMGASYEQYF. CDR3 nucleotides: TGCGCCAGCAGACCCGGACAGGGAATGGGAGCGTCATACGAGCAGTACTTC.

This sequence joins TRBV29-1 and TRBJ2-3; TRBD2 matches at 9 bases. Germline loops: CDR1 SQVTM, CDR2 ANQGSEA. Losses at the gene ends were 4 bases for V and 4 bases for J; bases not matched to a gene: 12. The CDR3 consists of 16 residues. CDR3 in amino acids: CSVGTLAGEGSDTQYF. The CDR3 DNA is TGCAGCGTTGGGACCTTAGCGGGAGAGGGATCAGATACGCAGTATTTT.

This rearrangement joins TRBV7-3 to TRBJ2-1; the match to TRBD1 covers 7 bases. Germline V gives CDR1 SGHTA, CDR2 FQGTGA. The CDR3 consists of 17 residues. V gave up 4 bases and J gave up 7 bases; unmatched junction bases: 16. The chain's CDR3 is CASSSTVDRVLGNEQFF. DNA of the CDR3: TGTGCCAGCAGCTCTACGGTCGACAGGGTATTAGGAAATGAGCAGTTCTTC.

The V call is TRBV30, the J call TRBJ2-2, with D possibly TRBD2 on 6 matching bases. Germline-derived CDR1 and CDR2 are GTSNPN and SVGIG (reference sequence). The CDR3 sequence is 16 residues long. Trimming took 3 bases from V and 2 from J, leaving 16 bases between them. The CDR3 DNA is TGTGCCTGGAGAAGCGCCGGGACTTCTAACACCGGGGAGCTGTTTTTT. Protein product: CAWRSAGTSNTGELFF.

V gene TRBV29-1 combines with J gene TRBJ2-3, with 7 nucleotides matching TRBD1. J was trimmed by 2 bases and V by 5 bases; bases with no gene match: 4. CDR3 length equals 13 residues. Germline loops: CDR1 SQVTM, CDR2 ANQGSEA. The CDR3 nucleotides are TGCAGCGTTACCGGGACAGTCACAGATACGCAGTATTTT. Translation gives CSVTGTVTDTQYF.

The chain has TRBV15 and TRBJ2-7, with TRBD1 matching over 11 bases. The CDR3 contains 15 residues. The J segment lost 4 bases and the V segment lost 2 bases, leaving 4 bases of the junction unmatched. The germline gives CDR1 LNHNV, CDR2 YYDKDF (reference sequence). The CDR3 spells CATSRLDRGRYEQYF. CDR3 nucleotide sequence: TGTGCCACCAGCAGACTGGACAGGGGGCGGTACGAGCAGTACTTC.

V usage is TRBV9 and J usage is TRBJ1-1, with a possible D match to TRBD1 (6 bases). CDR3 size: 16 residues. CDR1 and CDR2 from the germline V gene are SGDLS and YYNGEE. V was shortened by 0 bases and J by 5 bases, with 17 bases between the two germline ends. The CDR3 DNA reads TGTGCCAGCAGCGTAGGTATAAGGACAGCGAGGACTGAAGCTTTCTTT. This translates into CASSVGIRTARTEAFF. Supplemented by reference TRBV9 and TRBJ1-1, the full variable domain reads DSGVTQTPKHLITATGQRVTLRCSPRSGDLSVYWYQQSLDQGLQFLIQYYNGEERAKGNILERFSAQQFPDLHSELNLSSLELGDSALYFCASSVGIRTARTEAFFGQGTRLTVV.

The rearrangement joins TRBV19 to TRBJ1-5, with 10 bases that match TRBD1. There are 17 residues in the CDR3. V lost 5 bases and J lost 2; bases outside the gene matches: 9. CDR1 is LNHDA, CDR2 SQIVND, per germline (reference sequence). The CDR3 coding sequence is TGTGCCAGTAGTTTCCTCCGGGACAGGGGCGGCAATCAGCCCCAGCATTTT. Translating it yields CASSFLRDRGGNQPQHF.

This sequence joins TRBV7-8 and TRBJ1-5, with D unresolved. V lost 6 bases to trimming and J lost 3 bases, with 12 bases between them. This CDR3 spans 14 amino acids. The germline V gene has CDR1 SGHVS and CDR2 FQNEAQ. The CDR3: CASSLREINQPQHF. The DNA for the CDR3 is TGTGCCAGCAGTCTTAGGGAGATCAATCAGCCCCAGCATTTT. Full variable domain (remainder filled in from reference TRBV7-8 and TRBJ1-5): GAGVSQSPRYKVAKRGQDVALRCDPISGHVSLFWYQQALGQGPEFLTYFQNEAQLDKSGLPSDRFFAERPEGSVSTLKIQRTQQEDSAVYLCASSLREINQPQHFGDGTRLSIL.

The chain is built from TRBV7-2 and TRBJ2-5, with D tentatively TRBD1 (5 bases). Gene TRBJ2-7 matches the end of the DNA better, so the J call may be wrong. The CDR3 length is 16 residues. Germline-derived CDR1 and CDR2 are SGHTA and FQGNSA. The CDR3, as DNA: TGTGCCAGCAGCCAAGGGGCTCAGGGTTTCGCCTACGAGCAGTACTTC. Its protein is CASSQGAQGFAYEQYF.

The rearrangement joins TRBV5-6 to TRBJ2-5; maybe TRBD2 (7 bases). Germline V gene data show CDR1 as SGHDT and CDR2 as YYEEEE. V was pared by 7 bases and J by 4 bases, with 26 bases between. This CDR3 comprises 17 residues. The CDR3 protein is CASARWVVLGGAETQYF. The CDR3 DNA follows: TGTGCCAGCGCCCGCTGGGTGGTATTAGGGGGGGCAGAGACCCAGTACTTC.

The V gene is TRBV9, the J gene TRBJ2-7, with 12 positions matching TRBD2. The CDR3 contains 15 residues. Germline V gene data show CDR1 as SGDLS and CDR2 as YYNGEE. J gave up 3 bases and V 0 bases, and 1 base lay outside the gene matches. This CDR3 reads CASSVGLAGDYEQYF. The CDR3 nucleotides read TGTGCCAGCAGCGTAGGACTAGCGGGGGACTACGAGCAGTACTTC.

The V gene is TRBV28, the J gene TRBJ1-2; D might be TRBD1 (6 bases). This CDR3 comprises 14 residues. Looked up from germline, CDR1 is MDHEN and CDR2 is SYDVKM. The V end lost 1 base, the J end lost 5 bases, and 11 bases lay between the germline ends. The CDR3 is CASSLYRAQYGYTF. In nucleotides, the CDR3 is TGTGCCAGCAGTTTATACAGGGCACAGTATGGCTACACCTTC.